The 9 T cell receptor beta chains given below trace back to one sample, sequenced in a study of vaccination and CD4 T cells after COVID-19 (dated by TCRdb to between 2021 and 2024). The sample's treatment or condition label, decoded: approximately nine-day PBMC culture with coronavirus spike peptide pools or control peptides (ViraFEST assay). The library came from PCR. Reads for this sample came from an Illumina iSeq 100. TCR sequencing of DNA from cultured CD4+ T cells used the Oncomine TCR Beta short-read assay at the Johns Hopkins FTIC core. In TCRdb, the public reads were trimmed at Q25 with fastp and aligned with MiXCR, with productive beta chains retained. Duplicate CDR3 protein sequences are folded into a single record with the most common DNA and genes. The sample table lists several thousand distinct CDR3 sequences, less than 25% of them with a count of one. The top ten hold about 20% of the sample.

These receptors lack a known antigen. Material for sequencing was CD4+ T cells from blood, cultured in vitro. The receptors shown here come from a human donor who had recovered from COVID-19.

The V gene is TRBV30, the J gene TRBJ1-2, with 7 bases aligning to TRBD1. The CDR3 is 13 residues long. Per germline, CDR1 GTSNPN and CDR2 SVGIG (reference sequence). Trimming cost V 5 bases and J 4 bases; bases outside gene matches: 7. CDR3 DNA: TGTGCCTGGCAATCCGGGACAGCCTATGGCTACACCTTC. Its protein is CAWQSGTAYGYTF.

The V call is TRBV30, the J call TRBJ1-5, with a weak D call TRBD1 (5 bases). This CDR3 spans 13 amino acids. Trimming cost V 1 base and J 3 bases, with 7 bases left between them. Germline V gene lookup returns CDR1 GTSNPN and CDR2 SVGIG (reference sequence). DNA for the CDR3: TGTGCCTGGAGTGGGGGGATCAATCAGCCCCAGCATTTT. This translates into CAWSGGINQPQHF.

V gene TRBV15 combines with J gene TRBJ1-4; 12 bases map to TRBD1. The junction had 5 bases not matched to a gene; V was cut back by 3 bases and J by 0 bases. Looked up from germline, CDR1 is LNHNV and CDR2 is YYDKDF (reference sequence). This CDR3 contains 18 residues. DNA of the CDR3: TGTGCCACCAGCAGGGGACAGGGGGCAGGGGCAACTAATGAAAAACTGTTTTTT. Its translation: CATSRGQGAGATNEKLFF.

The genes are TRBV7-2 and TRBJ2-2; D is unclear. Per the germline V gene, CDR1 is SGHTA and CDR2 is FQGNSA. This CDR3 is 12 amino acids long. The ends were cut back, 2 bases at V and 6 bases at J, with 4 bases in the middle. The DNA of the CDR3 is TGTGCCAGCAGCTTAACGGCCGGGGAGCTGTTTTTT. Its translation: CASSLTAGELFF.

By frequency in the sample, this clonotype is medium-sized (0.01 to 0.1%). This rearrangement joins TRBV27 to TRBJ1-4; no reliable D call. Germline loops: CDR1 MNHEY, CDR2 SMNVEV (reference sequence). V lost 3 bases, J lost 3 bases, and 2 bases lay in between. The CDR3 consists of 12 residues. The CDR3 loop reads CASSFPNEKLFF. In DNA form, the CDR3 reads TGTGCCAGCAGTTTCCCTAATGAAAAACTGTTTTTT.

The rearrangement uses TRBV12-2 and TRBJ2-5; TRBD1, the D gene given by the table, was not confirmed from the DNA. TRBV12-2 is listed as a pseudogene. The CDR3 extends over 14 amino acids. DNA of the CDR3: TGTGCAAGTCGCTTAGTGACAGGGAAAGAGACCCAGTACTTC. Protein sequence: CASRLVTGKETQYF.

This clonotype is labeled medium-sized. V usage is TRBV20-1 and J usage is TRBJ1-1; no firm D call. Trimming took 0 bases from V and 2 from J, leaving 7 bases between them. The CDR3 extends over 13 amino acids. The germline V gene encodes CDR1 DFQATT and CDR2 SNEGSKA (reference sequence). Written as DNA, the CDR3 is TGCAGTGCTAGAGAACAGCTAAACACTGAAGCTTTCTTT. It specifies CSAREQLNTEAFF.

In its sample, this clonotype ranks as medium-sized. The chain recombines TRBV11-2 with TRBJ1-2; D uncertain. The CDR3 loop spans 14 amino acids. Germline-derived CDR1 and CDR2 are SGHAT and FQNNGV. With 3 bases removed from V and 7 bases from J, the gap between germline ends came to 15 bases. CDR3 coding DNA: TGTGCCAGCAGCTTCCGGATCCAAGCTAGTGGCTACACCTTC. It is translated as CASSFRIQASGYTF.

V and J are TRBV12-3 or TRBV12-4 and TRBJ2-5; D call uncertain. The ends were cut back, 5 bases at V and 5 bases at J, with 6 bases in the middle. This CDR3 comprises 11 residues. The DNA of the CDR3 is TGTGCCAGCAGTACCGTGGAGACCCAGTACTTC. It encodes CASSTVETQYF.